The rows below give T cell receptor beta chains drawn from one sample of a study of cytomegalovirus exposure and HLA in healthy donors. Libraries were prepared by immunoSEQ multiplex PCR; TCRdb keeps only in-frame clonotypes and omits some of them. The data show some 200,000 clones, 65% to 90% seen once. Sequenced input: PBMCs. The source of these receptors is a middle-aged man in good health and CMV-seropositive. Both conserved end residues are trimmed from each CDR3. Clone size, where shown, is once, few, many, or a class for clones that have expanded.

cdr3_aa,clone_size,v_call,j_call
ASSASRTQY,NA,TRBV6-1,TRBJ2-5
ASSQDPGGSGNTIY,NA,TRBV4-3,TRBJ1-3
ASSFRLLSEEQY,NA,TRBV7-9,TRBJ2-7
ASMDRASMNTEAF,NA,TRBV5-6,TRBJ1-1
ASSSDGAYEQY,NA,TRBV6-6,TRBJ2-7
ASSGRQGPYEQY,once,TRBV9,TRBJ2-7
ASSYEGGLFNEQF,NA,TRBV13,TRBJ2-1
ASSPRGDSYEQY,few,TRBV7-6,TRBJ2-7
ASSDRLAWEQY,NA,TRBV27,TRBJ2-7
ASSYQRLYGYT,NA,TRBV6-5,TRBJ1-2
AWSAGQGGGTEAF,NA,TRBV30,TRBJ1-1
ASSLGQGLDTEAF,NA,TRBV7-2,TRBJ1-1
ASSLLQGATQY,NA,TRBV7-2,TRBJ2-5
ASSIAQTNTGELF,NA,TRBV19,TRBJ2-2
ASSQAGGNQPQH,few,TRBV4-3,TRBJ1-5
ASRRRGDTEAF,NA,TRBV7-2,TRBJ1-1
ASSKDRGGGYT,NA,TRBV21-1,TRBJ1-2
ASSWTASGEQY,few,TRBV7-2,TRBJ2-7
ASSEGTGRSTDTQY,NA,TRBV11-2,TRBJ2-3
ASSLGGVTGELF,few,TRBV7-2,TRBJ2-2
ASSLRQGSEPQH,NA,TRBV7-8,TRBJ1-5
ASSHRDETQY,NA,TRBV7-9,TRBJ2-5
ASSARQGPGEQY,NA,TRBV9,TRBJ2-7
ASRGGPTRQGEQY,NA,TRBV6-1,TRBJ2-7
ASSFPGGPAEGRQETQY,NA,TRBV7-2,TRBJ2-5
ASSLEGGGALGYT,NA,TRBV11-2,TRBJ1-2
ASSLGQGLFGGYT,once,TRBV7-2,TRBJ1-2
ASSINGGANTGELF,NA,TRBV5-1,TRBJ2-2
ASRPRDRVTGELF,NA,TRBV2,TRBJ2-2
ASSRQFEAF,NA,TRBV28,TRBJ1-1
ASSFRDRSGYT,NA,TRBV5-6,TRBJ1-2
ASSQGTGVTEAF,NA,TRBV4-3,TRBJ1-1
SSSLETANTEAF,NA,TRBV7-9,TRBJ1-1
ASREPPRAGVHEQY,NA,TRBV10-1,TRBJ2-7
ASSLPGHLGYT,once,TRBV7-9,TRBJ1-2
ASGRQGGDEQF,NA,TRBV12-5,TRBJ2-1
ASSLDRVYGYT,NA,TRBV5-1,TRBJ1-2
ASSSRQRASYEQY,NA,TRBV6-6,TRBJ2-7
ASSYRVGGSQLGELF,NA,TRBV7-6,TRBJ2-2
ASSLFGQAVGTQY,NA,TRBV5-4,TRBJ2-5
ASSVAQDSGANVLT,NA,TRBV9,TRBJ2-6
ASSRDRQKGGNQPQH,NA,TRBV19,TRBJ1-5
ASSGRELF,NA,TRBV19,TRBJ2-2
ATQGQNSYEQY,NA,TRBV19,TRBJ2-7
ASRTDRPNYGYT,NA,TRBV6-5,TRBJ1-2
ASSPLAGGLSYEQY,NA,TRBV18,TRBJ2-7
ASSLGAGSSYEQY,few,TRBV5-1,TRBJ2-7
ASSQQLAGGTYEQY,NA,TRBV4-1,TRBJ2-7
ASSTDRANNQPQH,NA,TRBV7-9,TRBJ1-5